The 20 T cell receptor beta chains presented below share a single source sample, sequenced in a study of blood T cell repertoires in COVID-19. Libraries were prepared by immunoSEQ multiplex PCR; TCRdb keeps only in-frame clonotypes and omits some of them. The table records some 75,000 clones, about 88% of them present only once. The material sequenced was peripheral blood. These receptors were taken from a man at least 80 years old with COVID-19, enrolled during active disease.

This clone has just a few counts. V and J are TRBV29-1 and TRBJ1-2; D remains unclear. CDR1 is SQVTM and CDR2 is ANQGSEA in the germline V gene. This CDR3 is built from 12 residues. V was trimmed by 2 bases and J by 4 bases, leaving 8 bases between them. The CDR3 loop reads CSVESRVYGYTF. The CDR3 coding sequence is TGCAGCGTTGAATCCCGCGTCTATGGCTACACCTTC.

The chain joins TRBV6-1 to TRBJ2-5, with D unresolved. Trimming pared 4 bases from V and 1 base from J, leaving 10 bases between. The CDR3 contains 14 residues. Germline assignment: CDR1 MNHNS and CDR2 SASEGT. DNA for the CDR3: TGTGCCAGCAGTGGAGCGTCTACCCAAGAGACCCAGTACTTC. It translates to CASSGASTQETQYF.

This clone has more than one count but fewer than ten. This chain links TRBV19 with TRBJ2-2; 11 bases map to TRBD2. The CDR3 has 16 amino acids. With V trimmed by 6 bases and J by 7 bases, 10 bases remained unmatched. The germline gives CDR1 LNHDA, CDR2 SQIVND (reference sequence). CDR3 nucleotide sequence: TGTGCCAGTAGCCACACTAGCGGGGGCCGGGTCGGGGAGCTGTTTTTT. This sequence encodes CASSHTSGGRVGELFF.

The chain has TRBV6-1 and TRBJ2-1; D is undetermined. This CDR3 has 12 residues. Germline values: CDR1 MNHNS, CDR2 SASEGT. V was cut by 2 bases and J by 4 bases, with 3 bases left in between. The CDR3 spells CASSERYNEQFF. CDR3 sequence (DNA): TGTGCCAGCAGTGAACGGTACAATGAGCAGTTCTTC.

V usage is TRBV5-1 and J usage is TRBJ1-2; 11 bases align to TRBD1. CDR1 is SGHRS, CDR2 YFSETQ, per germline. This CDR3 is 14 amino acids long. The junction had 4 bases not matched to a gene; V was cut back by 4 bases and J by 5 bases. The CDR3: CASSPGTGGYGYTF. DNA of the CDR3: TGCGCCAGCAGCCCTGGGACAGGGGGATATGGCTACACCTTC.

The CDR3 coding sequence is TGCAGCGTTGAAGATCCAGGAGGGAACACCATATATTTT. It specifies CSVEDPGGNTIYF. The chain is built from TRBV29-1 and TRBJ1-3; D is unresolved. Looked up from germline, CDR1 is SQVTM and CDR2 is ANQGSEA. The CDR3 runs 13 residues. The V end was cut by 0 bases, the J end by 7 bases, with 10 bases between.

The CDR3: CASTRTSGGPGGEQFF. The CDR3 DNA follows: TGTGCCAGCACTCGGACTAGCGGGGGCCCGGGGGGTGAGCAGTTCTTC. This chain uses TRBV27 with TRBJ2-1; TRBD2 aligns across 13 bases. The germline gives CDR1 MNHEY, CDR2 SMNVEV (reference sequence). Trimming cost V 7 bases and J 9 bases; bases outside gene matches: 12. This CDR3 region has 16 residues.

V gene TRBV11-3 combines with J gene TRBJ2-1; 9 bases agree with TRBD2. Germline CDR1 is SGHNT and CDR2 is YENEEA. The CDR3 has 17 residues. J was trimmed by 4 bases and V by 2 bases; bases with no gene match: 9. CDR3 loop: CASSLRSSGAQYNEQFF. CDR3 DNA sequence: TGTGCCAGCAGCTTAAGGTCTAGCGGGGCCCAATACAATGAGCAGTTCTTC.

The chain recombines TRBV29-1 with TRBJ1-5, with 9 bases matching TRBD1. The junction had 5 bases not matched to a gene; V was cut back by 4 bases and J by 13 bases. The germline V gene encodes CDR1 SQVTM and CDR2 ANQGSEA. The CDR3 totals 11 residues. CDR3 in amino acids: CSVGMGQGQHF. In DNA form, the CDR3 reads TGCAGCGTTGGGATGGGACAGGGACAGCATTTT.

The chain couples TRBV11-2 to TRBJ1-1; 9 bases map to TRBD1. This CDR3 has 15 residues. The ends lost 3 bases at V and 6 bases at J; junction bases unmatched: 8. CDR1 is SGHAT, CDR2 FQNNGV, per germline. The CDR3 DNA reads TGTGCCAGCAGCTTGCATACAGGGGGCTGGGCTGAAGCTTTCTTT. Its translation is CASSLHTGGWAEAFF.

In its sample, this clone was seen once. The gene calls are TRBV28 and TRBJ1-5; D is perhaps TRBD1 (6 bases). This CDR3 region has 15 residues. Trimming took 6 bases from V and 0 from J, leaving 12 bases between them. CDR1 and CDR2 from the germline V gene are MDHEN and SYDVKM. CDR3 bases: TGTGCCAGCAGGCCAGAAGGGGGTAGCAATCAGCCCCAGCATTTT. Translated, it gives CASRPEGGSNQPQHF.

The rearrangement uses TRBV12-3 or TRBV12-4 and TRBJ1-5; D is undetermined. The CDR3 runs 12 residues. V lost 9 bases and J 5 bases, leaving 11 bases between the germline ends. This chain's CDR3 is CASLSSDQPQHF. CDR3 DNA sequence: TGTGCCAGTTTGTCTTCAGATCAGCCCCAGCATTTT.

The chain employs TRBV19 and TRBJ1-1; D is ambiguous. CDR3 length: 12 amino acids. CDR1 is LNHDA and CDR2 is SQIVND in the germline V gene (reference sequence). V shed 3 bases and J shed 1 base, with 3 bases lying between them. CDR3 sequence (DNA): TGTGCCAGTAGTATCAGGAACACTGAAGCTTTCTTT. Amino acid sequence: CASSIRNTEAFF.

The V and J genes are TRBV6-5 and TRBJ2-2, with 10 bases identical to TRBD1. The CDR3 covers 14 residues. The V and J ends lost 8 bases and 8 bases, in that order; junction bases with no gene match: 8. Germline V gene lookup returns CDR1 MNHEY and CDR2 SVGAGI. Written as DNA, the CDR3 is TGTGCCAGCGCGGACAGGGGGGACGGGGGGGAGCTGTTTTTT. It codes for CASADRGDGGELFF.

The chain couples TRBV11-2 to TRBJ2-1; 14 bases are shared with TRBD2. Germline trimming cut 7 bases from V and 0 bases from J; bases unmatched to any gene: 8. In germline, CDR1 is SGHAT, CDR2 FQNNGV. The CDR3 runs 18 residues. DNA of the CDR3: TGTGCCAGCAAAGCAGGGACTAGCGGGGGCCTCTCCTACAATGAGCAGTTCTTC. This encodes CASKAGTSGGLSYNEQFF.

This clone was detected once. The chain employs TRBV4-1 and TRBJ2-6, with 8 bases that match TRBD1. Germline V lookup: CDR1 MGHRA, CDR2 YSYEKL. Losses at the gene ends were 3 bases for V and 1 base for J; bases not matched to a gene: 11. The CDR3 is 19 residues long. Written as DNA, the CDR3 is TGCGCCAGCAGCCAGGATCCAGGGGGCTACTTTTCTGGGGCCAACGTCCTGACTTTC. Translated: CASSQDPGGYFSGANVLTF.

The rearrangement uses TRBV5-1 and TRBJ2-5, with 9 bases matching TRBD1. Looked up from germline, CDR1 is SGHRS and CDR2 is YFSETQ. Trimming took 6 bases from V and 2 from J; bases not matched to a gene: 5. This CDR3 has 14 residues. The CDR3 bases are TGCGCCAGCACCCCGGGACAGGGTCAAGAGACCCAGTACTTC. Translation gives CASTPGQGQETQYF.

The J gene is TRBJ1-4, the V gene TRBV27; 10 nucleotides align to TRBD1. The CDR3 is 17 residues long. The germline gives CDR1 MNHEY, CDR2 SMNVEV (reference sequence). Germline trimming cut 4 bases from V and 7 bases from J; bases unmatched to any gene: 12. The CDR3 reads CASSSRDRGGSFEKLFF. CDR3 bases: TGTGCCAGCAGTTCCCGGGACAGGGGTGGTAGTTTTGAAAAACTGTTTTTT.

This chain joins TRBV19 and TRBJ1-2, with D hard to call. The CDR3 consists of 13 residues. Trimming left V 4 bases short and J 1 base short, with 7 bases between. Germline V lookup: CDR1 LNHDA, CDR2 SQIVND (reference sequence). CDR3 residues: CASSKQINYGYTF. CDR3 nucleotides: TGTGCCAGTAGTAAACAGATTAACTATGGCTACACCTTC.

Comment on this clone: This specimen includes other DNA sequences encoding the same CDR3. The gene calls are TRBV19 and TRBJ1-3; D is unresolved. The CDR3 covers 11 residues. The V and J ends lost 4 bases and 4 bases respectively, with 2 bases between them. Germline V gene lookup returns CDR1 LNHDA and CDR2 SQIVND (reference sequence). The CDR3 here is CASSTGNTIYF. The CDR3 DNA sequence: TGTGCCAGTAGTACAGGAAACACCATATATTTT.